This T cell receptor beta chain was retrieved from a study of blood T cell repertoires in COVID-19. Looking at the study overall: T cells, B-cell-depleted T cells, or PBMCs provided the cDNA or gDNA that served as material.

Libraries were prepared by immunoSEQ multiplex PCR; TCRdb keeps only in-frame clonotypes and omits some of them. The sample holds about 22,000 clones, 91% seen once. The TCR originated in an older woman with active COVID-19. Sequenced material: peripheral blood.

The CDR3 nucleotides read TGTGCCAGCAGCTTATACCAAAGGGGATCTGGAAACACCATATATTTT. Protein: CASSLYQRGSGNTIYF. This chain links TRBV5-6 with TRBJ1-3; D perhaps matches TRBD1 (5 bases). The CDR3 extends over 16 amino acids. The germline V gene has CDR1 SGHDT and CDR2 YYEEEE. V was cut by 2 bases and J by 1 base, with 13 bases left in between.